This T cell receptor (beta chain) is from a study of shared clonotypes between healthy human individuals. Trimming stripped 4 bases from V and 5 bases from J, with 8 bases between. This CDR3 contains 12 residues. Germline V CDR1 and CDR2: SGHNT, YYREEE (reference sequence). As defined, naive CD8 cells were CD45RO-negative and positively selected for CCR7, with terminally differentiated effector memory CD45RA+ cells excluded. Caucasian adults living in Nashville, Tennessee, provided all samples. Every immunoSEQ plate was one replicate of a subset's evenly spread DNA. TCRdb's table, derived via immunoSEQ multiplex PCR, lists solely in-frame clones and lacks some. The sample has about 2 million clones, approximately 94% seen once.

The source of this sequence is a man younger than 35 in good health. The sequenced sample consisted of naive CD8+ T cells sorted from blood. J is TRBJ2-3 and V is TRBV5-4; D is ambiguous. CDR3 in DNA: TGTGCCAGCAGCCCCACCGGAGATACGCAGTATTTT. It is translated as CASSPTGDTQYF.